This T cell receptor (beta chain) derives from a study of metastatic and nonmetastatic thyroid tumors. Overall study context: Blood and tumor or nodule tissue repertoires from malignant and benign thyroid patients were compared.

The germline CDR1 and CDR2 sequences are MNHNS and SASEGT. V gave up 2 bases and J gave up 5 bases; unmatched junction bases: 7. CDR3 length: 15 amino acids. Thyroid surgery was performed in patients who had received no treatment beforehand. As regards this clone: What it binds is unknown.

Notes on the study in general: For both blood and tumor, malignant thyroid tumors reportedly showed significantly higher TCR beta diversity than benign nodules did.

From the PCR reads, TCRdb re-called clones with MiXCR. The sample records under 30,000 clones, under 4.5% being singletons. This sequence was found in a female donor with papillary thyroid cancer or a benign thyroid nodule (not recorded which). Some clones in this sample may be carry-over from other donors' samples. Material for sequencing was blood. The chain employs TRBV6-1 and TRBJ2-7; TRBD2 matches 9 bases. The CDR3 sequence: CASSESSGSGDEQYF. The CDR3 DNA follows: TGTGCCAGCAGTGAAAGTAGCGGGAGTGGGGACGAGCAGTACTTC.